This TCR beta chain derives from a study of T cell changes during pregnancy in multiple sclerosis. The table came from immunoSEQ multiplex PCR; TCRdb's copy has only in-frame clones and leaves some out. The table records tens of thousands of clones, less than 95% of them present only once. The CDR3 totals 18 residues. V was pared by 0 bases and J by 4 bases, with 22 bases between. Germline loops: CDR1 SGHDT, CDR2 YYEEEE. The gene calls are TRBV5-6 and TRBJ1-2; D may be TRBD1 (6 bases). Source: peripheral blood, taken in the first trimester of pregnancy. This TCR came from a female donor in good health, enrolled as a control in a pregnancy study. The CDR3: CASSLARGGVVRTYGYTF. The CDR3 bases are TGTGCCAGCAGCTTGGCGAGAGGGGGTGTGGTCCGGACCTATGGCTACACCTTC.